Below are 23 T cell receptor beta chains sequenced from a single sample in a study of blood T cell repertoires in COVID-19. TCRdb's table, derived via immunoSEQ multiplex PCR, lists solely in-frame clones and lacks some. The sample contains under 200,000 clones, about 90% of which appear only once. The specimen sequenced was peripheral blood. These receptors were taken from a man in his sixties with active or convalescent COVID-19.

This chain connects TRBV6-2 or TRBV6-3 to TRBJ1-5; 11 positions match TRBD1. The CDR3 is made up of 15 amino acids. Per germline, CDR1 MNHEY and CDR2 SVGEGT. Germline trimming cut 6 bases from V and 5 bases from J; bases unmatched to any gene: 6. The CDR3 DNA follows: TGTGCCAGCAGCCCCCGGGACAGGGGGTATCAGCCCCAGCATTTT. It yields the protein CASSPRDRGYQPQHF.

The rearrangement links TRBV6-5 to TRBJ1-2; 8 bases line up with TRBD1. CDR1 MNHEY and CDR2 SVGAGI come from the germline V gene. This CDR3 spans 15 amino acids. Trimming took 6 bases from V and 6 from J; bases not matched to a gene: 12. This chain's CDR3 is CASSSVQGAGNGYTF. The CDR3 DNA reads as TGTGCCAGCAGCTCAGTCCAGGGGGCAGGTAATGGCTACACCTTC.

This rearrangement joins TRBV3-1 (or the pseudogene TRBV3-2) to TRBJ1-1; 7 bases line up with TRBD1. The CDR3 length is 15 residues. V lost 3 bases to trimming and J lost 2 bases; unmatched junction nucleotides: 6. CDR1 is LGHDT, CDR2 YNNKEL, per germline (reference sequence). CDR3 loop: CASSQGQSSNTEAFF. As DNA, the CDR3 is TGTGCCAGCAGCCAGGGACAGAGTTCTAACACTGAAGCTTTCTTT.

The V call is TRBV11-2, the J call TRBJ2-3; a weak D match, TRBD2 (5 bases). Trimming took 3 bases from V and 2 from J, leaving 9 bases between them. CDR1 and CDR2 (germline): SGHAT, FQNNGV. CDR3 length: 14 residues. Written as DNA, the CDR3 is TGTGCCAGCAGCTTGTCGGGGAACACAGATACGCAGTATTTT. Its protein product is CASSLSGNTDTQYF.

V gene TRBV30 combines with J gene TRBJ2-5, with 11 bases matching TRBD2. The germline CDR1 and CDR2 sequences are GTSNPN and SVGIG (reference sequence). This CDR3 contains 15 residues. Unmatched junction bases numbered 10, after V lost 5 bases and J lost 5 bases. CDR3 in amino acids: CAWSLLAGGLETQYF. The CDR3 region has the DNA TGTGCCTGGTCGCTTCTAGCGGGGGGCCTGGAGACCCAGTACTTC.

V gene TRBV6-5 combines with J gene TRBJ2-1; 9 bases line up with TRBD1. The germline CDR1 and CDR2 sequences are MNHEY and SVGAGI. CDR3 length equals 14 residues. Germline trimming cut 2 bases from V and 7 bases from J; bases unmatched to any gene: 3. In DNA form, the CDR3 reads TGTGCCAGCAGTTACGGGACAGGGAAGAATGAGCAGTTCTTC. Its translation is CASSYGTGKNEQFF.

The chain couples TRBV5-1 to TRBJ1-2; 9 bases map to TRBD1. The CDR3 runs 15 residues. The trim removed 4 bases at V and 4 bases at J, leaving 8 bases unmatched. Germline lookup yields CDR1 SGHRS and CDR2 YFSETQ. The CDR3 DNA reads as TGCGCCAGCAGCCCGGAACAGGGGGCCGGCTATGGCTACACCTTC. Translating it yields CASSPEQGAGYGYTF. The full variable domain, with the rest looked up from reference TRBV5-1 and TRBJ1-2, is KAGVTQTPRYLIKTRGQQVTLSCSPISGHRSVSWYQQTPGQGLQFLFEYFSETQRNKGNFPGRFSGRQFSNSRSEMNVSTLELGDSALYLCASSPEQGAGYGYTFGSGTRLTVV.

Turning to this clone: Other DNA sequences within the sample encode an identical CDR3. V and J are TRBV12-3 or TRBV12-4 and TRBJ1-1, with D possibly matching TRBD1 (5 bases). The CDR3 totals 13 residues. Trimming stripped 3 bases from V and 1 base from J, with 6 bases between. The CDR3 bases are TGTGCCAGCAGTTTGGGGGGGAACACTGAAGCTTTCTTT. This codes for CASSLGGNTEAFF.

The CDR3 sequence: CASSPGQQNTIYF. In DNA form, the CDR3 reads TGTGCCAGCAGCCCGGGACAGCAAAACACCATATATTTT. V gene TRBV3-1 (or the pseudogene TRBV3-2) combines with J gene TRBJ1-3; 7 bases match TRBD1. The CDR3 has 13 amino acids. V shed 4 bases, J shed 6 bases, and the junction held 3 bases outside the gene matches. The V gene's germline CDR1 is LGHDT and CDR2 YNNKEL (reference sequence).

The gene calls are TRBV3-1 (or the pseudogene TRBV3-2) and TRBJ1-5; TRBD1 is a possible D gene (5 bases). This CDR3 is 15 amino acids long. Germline CDR1 reads LGHDT; CDR2 reads YNNKEL (reference sequence). Trimming pared 6 bases from V and 0 bases from J, leaving 12 bases between. The CDR3: CASSPGVTSNQPQHF. The CDR3 DNA is TGTGCCAGCAGTCCGGGGGTTACTAGCAATCAGCCCCAGCATTTT.

The CDR3 is CASSLDRGGGYTF. CDR3 nucleotides: TGCGCCAGCAGCTTGGATAGGGGGGGTGGCTACACCTTC. The genes are TRBV5-1 and TRBJ1-2, with D possibly matching TRBD1 (6 bases). V was trimmed by 0 bases and J by 7 bases, leaving 10 bases between them. This CDR3 comprises 13 residues. CDR1 and CDR2 from the germline V gene are SGHRS and YFSETQ.

The V and J genes are TRBV10-3 and TRBJ1-2; D ambiguous. This CDR3 is 15 amino acids long. Between the trimmed V and J ends, which lost 4 bases and 2 bases, there was a span of 14 bases. Germline V gene sequence: CDR1 ENHRY, CDR2 SYGVKD. CDR3 sequence (DNA): TGTGCCATCAGTGGGCAGGACTCTGGGAACTATGGCTACACCTTC. Residues: CAISGQDSGNYGYTF.

This rearrangement joins TRBV5-6 to TRBJ2-5, with TRBD2 matching 9 bases. Per the germline V gene, CDR1 is SGHDT and CDR2 is YYEEEE. The CDR3 loop spans 19 amino acids. V trimming: 4 bases; J trimming: 0 bases; junction bases outside the gene matches: 16. The CDR3 sequence is CASSLTGWELAGNQETQYF. The CDR3 bases are TGTGCCAGCAGCCTAACGGGGTGGGAGCTAGCGGGGAACCAAGAGACCCAGTACTTC.

CDR3 protein: CASSLSSGGPNTGELFF. DNA of the CDR3: TGCGCCAGCAGCCTATCTAGCGGGGGCCCAAACACCGGGGAGCTGTTTTTT. The chain uses TRBV4-1 and TRBJ2-2; TRBD2 matches at 10 bases. The CDR3 has 17 residues. Germline loops: CDR1 MGHRA, CDR2 YSYEKL. With V trimmed by 4 bases and J by 2 bases, 7 bases remained unmatched.

This rearrangement joins TRBV19 to TRBJ1-5; TRBD1 matches 7 bases. The junction had 24 bases not matched to a gene; V was cut back by 7 bases and J by 6 bases. Germline V gene lookup returns CDR1 LNHDA and CDR2 SQIVND (reference sequence). The CDR3 is made up of 19 amino acids. CDR3 nucleotide sequence: TGTGCCAGTACAATCGGGGCCGGCAGGGGGATTATTTTCAGTCAGCCCCAGCATTTT. It is translated as CASTIGAGRGIIFSQPQHF.

The chain employs TRBV29-1 and TRBJ1-2; no clear D. V lost 5 bases to trimming and J lost 4 bases, with 11 bases between them. Germline V gives CDR1 SQVTM, CDR2 ANQGSEA. The CDR3 runs to 12 residues. CDR3 protein: CSVSEGSYGYTF. In DNA form, the CDR3 reads TGCAGCGTTAGTGAAGGGAGCTATGGCTACACCTTC.

V and J are TRBV4-1 and TRBJ1-1; TRBD1 is a possible D gene (5 bases). Germline CDR1 reads MGHRA; CDR2 reads YSYEKL. The CDR3 totals 12 residues. V lost 1 base to trimming and J lost 12 bases, with 12 bases between them. The CDR3 DNA is TGCGCCAGCAGCCAAGTTTCAGGGTCGCCTTTCTTT. Protein sequence: CASSQVSGSPFF.

CDR3 sequence reads: CASDRGNTGELFF. For the CDR3, the DNA is TGTGCCAGCGACCGGGGGAACACCGGGGAGCTGTTTTTT. The chain combines TRBV6-5 with TRBJ2-2; D possibly corresponds to TRBD2 (5 bases). Germline V gene data show CDR1 as MNHEY and CDR2 as SVGAGI. With 8 bases removed from V and 1 base from J, the gap between germline ends came to 8 bases. The CDR3 has 13 amino acids.

V and J are TRBV2 and TRBJ2-1, with D tentatively TRBD2 (7 bases). CDR1 and CDR2 (germline): SNHLY, FYNNEI. Trimming took off 3 bases at V and 9 bases at J, with 12 bases between the two ends. The CDR3 runs 13 residues. In DNA form, the CDR3 reads TGTGCCAGCAGTGAGCGGGGGCCCCCTGAGCAGTTCTTC. It encodes CASSERGPPEQFF.

This rearrangement joins TRBV10-3 to TRBJ2-3; D uncertain. Trimming took off 3 bases at V and 1 base at J, with 5 bases between the two ends. The germline V gene has CDR1 ENHRY and CDR2 SYGVKD. There are 13 residues in the CDR3. This CDR3 is CAISEGGTDTQYF. The CDR3 DNA reads TGTGCCATCAGTGAAGGAGGCACAGATACGCAGTATTTT.

V gene TRBV30 combines with J gene TRBJ1-2; 7 bases are a match to TRBD1. CDR1 and CDR2 from the germline V gene are GTSNPN and SVGIG (reference sequence). This CDR3 region has 13 residues. The junction had 4 bases not matched to a gene; V was cut back by 4 bases and J by 2 bases. The CDR3, as DNA: TGTGCCTGGAATCTAGGGGGCAACTATGGCTACACCTTC. Protein product: CAWNLGGNYGYTF.

The chain combines TRBV6-1 with TRBJ2-4; D not resolved. Between the trimmed V and J ends, which lost 3 bases and 1 base, there was a span of 4 bases. This CDR3 is built from 13 residues. The germline V gene has CDR1 MNHNS and CDR2 SASEGT. The CDR3 DNA is TGTGCCAGCAGTGAGAGCGCCAAAAACATTCAGTACTTC. Amino acids: CASSESAKNIQYF.

This clone was counted only a few times. This rearrangement joins TRBV2 to TRBJ1-4, with D possibly matching TRBD1 (6 bases). V lost 5 bases and J 4 bases, leaving 14 bases between the germline ends. The CDR3 is 15 residues long. Germline V gene data show CDR1 as SNHLY and CDR2 as FYNNEI. The CDR3 region has the DNA TGTGCCAGCAGTCCACAGGGTATGCGTAATGAAAAACTGTTTTTT. Protein sequence: CASSPQGMRNEKLFF.